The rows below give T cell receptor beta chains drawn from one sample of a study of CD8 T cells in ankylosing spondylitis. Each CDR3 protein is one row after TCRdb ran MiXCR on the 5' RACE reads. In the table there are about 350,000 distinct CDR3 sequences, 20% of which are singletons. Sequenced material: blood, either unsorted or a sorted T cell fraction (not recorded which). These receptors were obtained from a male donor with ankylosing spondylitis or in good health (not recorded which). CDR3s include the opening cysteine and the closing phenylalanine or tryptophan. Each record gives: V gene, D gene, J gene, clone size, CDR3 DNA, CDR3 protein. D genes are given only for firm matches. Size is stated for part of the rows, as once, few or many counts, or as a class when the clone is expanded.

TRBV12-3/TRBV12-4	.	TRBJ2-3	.	TGTGCCAGCGGCAGGACCACAGATACGCAGTATTTT	CASGRTTDTQYF
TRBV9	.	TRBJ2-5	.	TGTGCCAGCAGCGTAGGGGGGACCATCCAAGAGACCCAGTACTTC	CASSVGGTIQETQYF
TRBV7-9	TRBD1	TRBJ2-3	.	TGTGCCAGCAGCTTCCCGAGCGGACAGGGCACAGATACGCAGTATTTT	CASSFPSGQGTDTQYF
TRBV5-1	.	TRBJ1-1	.	TGCGCCAGCAGCTTGGATTACCCCTTGAACACTGAAGCTTTCTTT	CASSLDYPLNTEAFF
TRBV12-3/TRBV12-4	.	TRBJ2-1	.	TGTGCCAGCAGGGGGGGGCCCTACAATGAGCAGTTCTTC	CASRGGPYNEQFF
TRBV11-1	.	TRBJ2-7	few	TGTGCCAGCAGCTTGAGAGGGTTCCACGAGCAGTACTTC	CASSLRGFHEQYF
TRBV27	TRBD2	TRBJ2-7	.	TGTGCCAGCAATCCTAGCGGGGGGGCCTACGAGCAGTACTTC	CASNPSGGAYEQYF
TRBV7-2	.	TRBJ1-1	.	TGTGCCAGCAGCTTAGTCGGGGAGGCTGAAGCTTTCTTT	CASSLVGEAEAFF
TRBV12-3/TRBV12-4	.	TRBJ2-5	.	TGTGCCACCTTGGGGGTAGGCCAAGAGACCCAGTACTTC	CATLGVGQETQYF
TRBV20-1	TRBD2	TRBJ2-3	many	TGCAGTGCTAGGGGCCTAGCGGGGAGCACAGATACGCAGTATTTT	CSARGLAGSTDTQYF
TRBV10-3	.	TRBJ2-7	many	TGTGCCATCAGTGAGTCGATAGGGAGCTCCTACGAGCAGTACTTC	CAISESIGSSYEQYF
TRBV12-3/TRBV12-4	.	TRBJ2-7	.	TGTGCCAGCAGAGTTGCCCTCAATTACGAGCAGTACTTC	CASRVALNYEQYF
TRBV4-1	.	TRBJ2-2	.	TGCGCCAGCAGCCGGGCGAACACCGGGGAGCTGTTTTTT	CASSRANTGELFF
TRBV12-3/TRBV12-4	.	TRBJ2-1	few	TGTGCCAGCAGTTTATCGGGGGCCGAGCAGTTCTTC	CASSLSGAEQFF
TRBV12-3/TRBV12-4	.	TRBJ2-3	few	TGTGCCAGCAGTTTAGCGCGCAGGAGCACAGATACGCAGTATTTT	CASSLARRSTDTQYF
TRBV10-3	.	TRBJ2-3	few	TGTGCCATCAGTGGTCGTCTAGAGGGGCCGGATACGCAGTATTTT	CAISGRLEGPDTQYF
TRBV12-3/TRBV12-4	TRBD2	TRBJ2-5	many	TGTGCCAGCAGTTGGGGCGGGGGAGAGACCCAGTACTTC	CASSWGGGETQYF
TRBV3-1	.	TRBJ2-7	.	TGTGCCAGCAGCCGAGGGGACCTGGGAGACGAGCAGTACTTC	CASSRGDLGDEQYF
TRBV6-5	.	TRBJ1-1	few	TGTGCCAGCAGTTTTGGGGTCAAGCCGACGGAAGCTTTCTTT	CASSFGVKPTEAFF
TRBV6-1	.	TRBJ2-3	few	TGTGCCAGCAGTGAAGTTGTGGCTAACACAGATACGCAGTATTTT	CASSEVVANTDTQYF
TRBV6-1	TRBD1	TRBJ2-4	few	TGTGCCAGCAGCGACAGGGACGGAAACATTCAGTACTTC	CASSDRDGNIQYF
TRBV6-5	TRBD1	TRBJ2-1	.	TGTGCCAGCAACCACAGGGGCAATGAGCAGTTCTTC	CASNHRGNEQFF
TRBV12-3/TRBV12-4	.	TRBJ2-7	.	TGTGCCAGCAGTCTAACAGGGCTTCCCTACGAGCAGTACTTC	CASSLTGLPYEQYF
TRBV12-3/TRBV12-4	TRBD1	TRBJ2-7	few	TGTGCCAGCAGTTTAAGCAGGGGGCGTTGGGACGAGCAGTACTTC	CASSLSRGRWDEQYF
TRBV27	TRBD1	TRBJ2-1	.	TGTGCCAGCAGATTCGGGACAGAGGATGAGCAGTTCTTC	CASRFGTEDEQFF
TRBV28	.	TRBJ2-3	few	TGTGCCAGCAGTTTCAGGTTTGGAGGCACGCAGTATTTT	CASSFRFGGTQYF
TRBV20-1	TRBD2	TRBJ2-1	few	TGCAGTGCCCCCTGGGGGGGAGAGCAGTTCTTC	CSAPWGGEQFF
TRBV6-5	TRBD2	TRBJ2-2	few	TGTGCCAGCAGTTTGTCCGGGACTAGCGGGGGGAGGTACGGGGAGCTGTTTTTT	CASSLSGTSGGRYGELFF
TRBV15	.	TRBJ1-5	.	TGTGCCACCAGCGGGCCCCTCAATCAGCCCCAGCATTTT	CATSGPLNQPQHF
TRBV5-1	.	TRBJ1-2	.	TGCGCCAGCAGCTTGGGGCAGGGAAACTATGGCTACACCTTC	CASSLGQGNYGYTF
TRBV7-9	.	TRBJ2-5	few	TGTGCCAGCAGCCCTTCTATGGTAGGCGAGACCCAGTACTTC	CASSPSMVGETQYF
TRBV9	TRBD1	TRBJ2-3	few	TGTGCCAGCAGCACCACAGGGGCCAACACAGATACGCAGTATTTT	CASSTTGANTDTQYF
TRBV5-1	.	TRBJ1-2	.	TGCGCCAGCAGCTGGGACGGCCCCAGCTACACCTTC	CASSWDGPSYTF
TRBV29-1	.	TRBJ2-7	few	TGCAGCGTTGAGGGGCCGCATTCCTACGAGCAGTACTTC	CSVEGPHSYEQYF
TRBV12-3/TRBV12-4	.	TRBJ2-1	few	TGTGCCAGCAGCCAGGTTGGCCCGGCCGACAATGAGCAGTTCTTC	CASSQVGPADNEQFF
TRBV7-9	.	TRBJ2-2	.	TGTGCCAGCAGCCCAAGGGGGTTTAACACCGGGGAGCTGTTTTTT	CASSPRGFNTGELFF
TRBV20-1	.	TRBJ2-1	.	TGCAGTGCTCATGTTTATGATGTCAATGAGCAGTTCTTC	CSAHVYDVNEQFF
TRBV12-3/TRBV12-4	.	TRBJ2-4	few	TGTGCCAGCGAAGACAGAGCAAAAAACATTCAGTACTTC	CASEDRAKNIQYF
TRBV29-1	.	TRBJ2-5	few	TGCAGCGTTGAAGATCCCGGGGGACAAGAGACCCAGTACTTC	CSVEDPGGQETQYF
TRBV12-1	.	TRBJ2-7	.	TGTGCCAGCAGCCCTCTAGCGGGGATCTCCTACGAGCAGTACTTC	CASSPLAGISYEQYF
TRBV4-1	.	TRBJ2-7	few	TGCGCCAGCAGCCAAGATATCGAAAGCGACTTGGGAGAGCAGTACTTC	CASSQDIESDLGEQYF
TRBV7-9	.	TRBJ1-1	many	TGTGCCAGCAGCTTATTCGCTGGCGGGTACGGGAACACTGAAGCTTTCTTT	CASSLFAGGYGNTEAFF
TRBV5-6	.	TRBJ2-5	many	TGTGCCAGCAGCTCAGACGGGGAGATTCAAGAGACCCAGTACTTC	CASSSDGEIQETQYF
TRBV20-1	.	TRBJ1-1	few	TGCAGTGCTAGTCTACTCCTGGGGCCCGTGAACACTGAAGCTTTCTTT	CSASLLLGPVNTEAFF
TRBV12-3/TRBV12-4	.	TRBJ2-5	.	TGTGCCATACTGAACGGGGAGACCCAGTACTTC	CAILNGETQYF
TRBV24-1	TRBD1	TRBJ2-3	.	TGTGCCACCAGTGGTAGGGACAGTTCATCAACAGATACGCAGTATTTT	CATSGRDSSSTDTQYF
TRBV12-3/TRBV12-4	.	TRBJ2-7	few	TGTGCCAGCAGCTCGGCTTCCGGGACTCCTAGGGACGAGCAGTACTTC	CASSSASGTPRDEQYF
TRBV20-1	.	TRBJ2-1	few	TGCAGAGGGAGGGGGGCTAACTTTCTCCCAAGCAATGAGCAGTTCTTC	CRGRGANFLPSNEQFF
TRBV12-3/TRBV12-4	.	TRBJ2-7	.	TGTGCCAGCAGTTTGGTGTCAGGGCGAAGGGACGAGCAGTACTTC	CASSLVSGRRDEQYF
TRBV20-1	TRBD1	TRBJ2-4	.	TGCAGTGCTAGGGAAACTGGACAGGCCGAGGGTAGGAATCAGTACTTC	CSARETGQAEGRNQYF
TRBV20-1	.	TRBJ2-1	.	TGCAGTGCTAGGGAAACAGGGAGGGGAGTTAATGAGCAGTTCTTC	CSARETGRGVNEQFF
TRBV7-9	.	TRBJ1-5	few	TGTGCCAGCAGCTTAGTTCCGGGCAATCAGCCCCAGCATTTT	CASSLVPGNQPQHF